This TCR beta chain was documented in a study of regulatory T cells in long-lasting Graves disease. Background on the study: The antithyroid drugs taken by newly diagnosed Graves' patients had been used for under 3 months.

Arm-PCR with iRepertoire HTBI primers amplified the CDR3 regions for these TCR beta libraries. One entry per CDR3 protein results from TCRdb running MiXCR on the multiplex PCR reads. This sample has roughly 520,000 distinct CDR3 sequences, with about 12% found just once. The V and J ends lost 6 bases and 8 bases, in that order; junction bases with no gene match: 3. The CDR3 is 14 amino acids. Time point here: newly diagnosed GD, antithyroid drugs for less than 3 months. Making the TCR library involved RNA that had been extracted from PBMCs. This clonotype was seen many times. These data were also reused for a study on T cells in Graves' hyperthyroidism and ophthalmopathy. Per that study: In validation, the model predicted ophthalmopathy. These predictions came a median roughly six months before onset.

This receptor was obtained from a woman in her 30s with Graves disease. This sequence joins TRBV12-3 or TRBV12-4 and TRBJ2-1; 14 bases are a match to TRBD2. The specimen comprised peripheral blood mononuclear cells (PBMCs), sampled at new diagnosis, from a patient treated with antithyroid drugs. CDR3 DNA sequence: TGTGCCAGCAGCAAGGGACTAGCGGGAGATGAGCAGTTCTTC. Translated, it gives CASSKGLAGDEQFF.